Listed below are T cell receptor beta chains from one sample, sequenced in a study of human T cells and chemical hapten exposure. A single record per CDR3 protein comes from TCRdb applying MiXCR to the RACE reads. The table lists tens of thousands of distinct CDR3 sequences, around 3% of them singletons. Sequencing used whole blood, obtained in connection with sensitization to the hapten diphenylcyclopropenone (DPC). These receptors all come from a man between 40 and 49 years old with alopecia areata. Some clones in this sample may be carry-over from other donors' samples. CDR3s include the opening cysteine and the closing phenylalanine or tryptophan. A D gene is named only where the DNA matches it firmly. For some rows the clone size is stated as once, few or many, or as a class when expanded; others skip it.

clone size: few; V gene: TRBV12-3/TRBV12-4; D gene: -; J gene: TRBJ2-1; CDR3 protein: CASTLPLSNEQFF; CDR3 DNA: TGTGCCAGCACCCTACCACTCTCCAATGAGCAGTTCTTC
clone size: many; V gene: TRBV18; D gene: -; J gene: TRBJ2-3; CDR3 protein: CASSPLTSSTDTQYF; CDR3 DNA: TGTGCCAGCTCACCCTTGACATCGAGCACAGATACGCAGTATTTT
clone size: many; V gene: TRBV5-1; D gene: TRBD1; J gene: TRBJ2-1; CDR3 protein: CASSLTGQGDIGQFF; CDR3 DNA: TGCGCCAGCAGCTTGACGGGACAGGGTGACATAGGGCAGTTCTTC
clone size: many; V gene: TRBV5-1; D gene: TRBD2; J gene: TRBJ2-4; CDR3 protein: CASSSGGGRRDIQYF; CDR3 DNA: TGCGCCAGCAGCTCCGGCGGGGGACGGAGAGACATTCAGTACTTC
clone size: many; V gene: TRBV10-3; D gene: TRBD2; J gene: TRBJ2-2; CDR3 protein: CASRAGDTGELFF; CDR3 DNA: TGTGCCTCCCGGGCGGGAGACACCGGGGAGCTGTTTTTT
clone size: -; V gene: TRBV29-1; D gene: TRBD1; J gene: TRBJ1-1; CDR3 protein: CSVRTGTANTEAFF; CDR3 DNA: TGCAGCGTTCGGACCGGGACAGCGAACACTGAAGCTTTCTTT
clone size: many; V gene: TRBV28; D gene: TRBD2; J gene: TRBJ2-1; CDR3 protein: CASNSGRPNEQFF; CDR3 DNA: TGTGCCAGCAATAGCGGGAGGCCGAATGAGCAGTTCTTC
clone size: many; V gene: TRBV5-6; D gene: -; J gene: TRBJ1-2; CDR3 protein: CASSQLVWGIAGDGYTF; CDR3 DNA: TGTGCCAGCAGCCAGCTTGTGTGGGGGATTGCAGGGGATGGCTACACCTTC
clone size: few; V gene: TRBV27; D gene: TRBD1; J gene: TRBJ1-1; CDR3 protein: CASSLYGTGVRNEAFF; CDR3 DNA: TGTGCCAGCAGCCTGTATGGGACAGGGGTTCGAAATGAAGCTTTCTTT
clone size: many; V gene: TRBV28; D gene: -; J gene: TRBJ1-5; CDR3 protein: CASSSGHSNQPQHF; CDR3 DNA: TGTGCCAGCAGTTCTGGACATTCCAATCAGCCCCAGCATTTT
clone size: many; V gene: TRBV28; D gene: TRBD2; J gene: TRBJ2-7; CDR3 protein: CASSPNGRGWNEQYF; CDR3 DNA: TGTGCCAGCAGTCCTAACGGGAGGGGTTGGAACGAGCAGTACTTC
clone size: many; V gene: TRBV25-1; D gene: TRBD1; J gene: TRBJ2-7; CDR3 protein: CASSEYSGTGRYEQYF; CDR3 DNA: TGTGCCAGCAGTGAATATTCCGGGACAGGGCGTTACGAGCAGTACTTC
clone size: many; V gene: TRBV4-2; D gene: TRBD2; J gene: TRBJ2-3; CDR3 protein: CASSPSGAGGPIDTQYF; CDR3 DNA: TGTGCCAGCAGCCCCTCGGGGGCGGGAGGGCCAATAGATACGCAGTATTTT
clone size: -; V gene: TRBV28; D gene: -; J gene: TRBJ2-5; CDR3 protein: CASTRQLQETQYF; CDR3 DNA: TGTGCCAGCACCCGGCAGCTCCAAGAGACCCAGTACTTC
clone size: many; V gene: TRBV28; D gene: TRBD1; J gene: TRBJ1-5; CDR3 protein: CASRLSTGRASNQPQHF; CDR3 DNA: TGTGCCAGCAGGTTATCGACAGGGAGGGCTAGCAATCAGCCCCAGCATTTT
clone size: many; V gene: TRBV11-2; D gene: -; J gene: TRBJ1-1; CDR3 protein: CASSLTSQGPRATEAFF; CDR3 DNA: TGTGCCAGCAGCTTAACGAGCCAGGGGCCGAGGGCCACTGAAGCTTTCTTT
clone size: many; V gene: TRBV7-9; D gene: -; J gene: TRBJ2-3; CDR3 protein: CASREGVDGTDTQYF; CDR3 DNA: TGTGCCAGCAGAGAAGGGGTTGATGGCACAGATACGCAGTATTTT
clone size: many; V gene: TRBV20-1; D gene: TRBD2; J gene: TRBJ2-3; CDR3 protein: CSARPGLAGDGSTDTQYF; CDR3 DNA: TGCAGTGCTAGGCCGGGACTAGCGGGAGACGGGAGCACAGATACGCAGTATTTT
clone size: many; V gene: TRBV5-1; D gene: -; J gene: TRBJ2-7; CDR3 protein: CASSNGGGGYEQYF; CDR3 DNA: TGCGCCAGCAGCAACGGGGGAGGGGGCTACGAGCAGTACTTC
clone size: many; V gene: TRBV9; D gene: -; J gene: TRBJ2-7; CDR3 protein: CASSRDERGYEQYF; CDR3 DNA: TGTGCCAGCAGCCGAGACGAAAGGGGCTACGAGCAGTACTTC
clone size: many; V gene: TRBV20-1; D gene: TRBD2; J gene: TRBJ2-7; CDR3 protein: CSAPRTSSTTGQYF; CDR3 DNA: TGCAGTGCCCCTAGGACTAGCTCAACGACGGGGCAGTACTTC
clone size: many; V gene: TRBV7-3; D gene: TRBD2; J gene: TRBJ2-4; CDR3 protein: CASSLYPIGYGGSGGNIQYF; CDR3 DNA: TGTGCCAGCAGCTTATACCCCATAGGGTATGGTGGGAGCGGGGGAAACATTCAGTACTTC
clone size: many; V gene: TRBV28; D gene: TRBD2; J gene: TRBJ2-7; CDR3 protein: CASSSTSGRPGWLDEQYF; CDR3 DNA: TGTGCCAGCAGTTCGACTAGCGGGAGGCCTGGCTGGTTGGACGAGCAGTACTTC
clone size: few; V gene: TRBV28; D gene: -; J gene: TRBJ2-1; CDR3 protein: CASSSGRDIGNNEQFF; CDR3 DNA: TGTGCCAGCAGTTCAGGCCGGGACATAGGGAACAATGAGCAGTTCTTC
clone size: many; V gene: TRBV7-9; D gene: TRBD1; J gene: TRBJ2-7; CDR3 protein: CASSTGQGKYHEQYF; CDR3 DNA: TGTGCCAGCAGCACTGGACAGGGAAAGTACCACGAGCAGTACTTC
clone size: many; V gene: TRBV5-1; D gene: TRBD1; J gene: TRBJ2-7; CDR3 protein: CASSPQGVVYEQYF; CDR3 DNA: TGCGCCAGCAGCCCCCAGGGGGTGGTCTACGAGCAGTACTTC
clone size: many; V gene: TRBV6-5; D gene: TRBD2; J gene: TRBJ2-3; CDR3 protein: CASSSPRLGGLAGGTTDTQYF; CDR3 DNA: TGTGCCAGCAGTTCCCCCCGTTTGGGGGGACTAGCGGGGGGGACTACAGATACGCAGTATTTT
clone size: many; V gene: TRBV27; D gene: -; J gene: TRBJ2-6; CDR3 protein: CASSFRFGGSGANVLTF; CDR3 DNA: TGTGCCAGCAGTTTTCGTTTTGGCGGGTCTGGGGCCAACGTCCTGACTTTC
clone size: many; V gene: TRBV4-3; D gene: -; J gene: TRBJ2-1; CDR3 protein: CASSQSLRVSSAHSYNEQFF; CDR3 DNA: TGCGCCAGCAGCCAAAGCCTCAGGGTTTCTAGCGCCCACTCCTACAATGAGCAGTTCTTC
clone size: many; V gene: TRBV7-9; D gene: TRBD1; J gene: TRBJ2-5; CDR3 protein: CASSRLDRAQETQYF; CDR3 DNA: TGTGCCAGCAGCCGACTCGACAGGGCCCAAGAGACCCAGTACTTC
clone size: many; V gene: TRBV6-1; D gene: -; J gene: TRBJ2-3; CDR3 protein: CASKRQAASSTDTQYF; CDR3 DNA: TGTGCCAGCAAGCGACAAGCGGCCTCTAGCACAGATACGCAGTATTTT
clone size: many; V gene: TRBV28; D gene: TRBD1; J gene: TRBJ1-5; CDR3 protein: CASRKTGVSNQPQHF; CDR3 DNA: TGTGCCAGCAGAAAGACAGGGGTTAGCAATCAGCCCCAGCATTTT
clone size: -; V gene: TRBV7-2; D gene: -; J gene: TRBJ2-3; CDR3 protein: CASSLSVSSTDTQYF; CDR3 DNA: TGTGCCAGCAGCTTATCTGTGTCTAGCACAGATACGCAGTATTTT
clone size: many; V gene: TRBV14; D gene: TRBD2; J gene: TRBJ2-7; CDR3 protein: CASSHYSLAGISSYEQYF; CDR3 DNA: TGTGCCAGCAGCCATTATAGCCTAGCGGGCATCAGCTCCTACGAGCAGTACTTC
clone size: many; V gene: TRBV19; D gene: TRBD2; J gene: TRBJ2-3; CDR3 protein: CASTGGGYSSTDTQYF; CDR3 DNA: TGTGCCAGTACCGGGGGGGGGTATTCTAGCACAGATACGCAGTATTTT
clone size: many; V gene: TRBV7-2; D gene: -; J gene: TRBJ2-5; CDR3 protein: CASSYLGHGPETQYF; CDR3 DNA: TGTGCCAGCAGCTACCTAGGGCACGGGCCAGAGACCCAGTACTTC
clone size: many; V gene: TRBV12-3/TRBV12-4; D gene: TRBD1; J gene: TRBJ1-1; CDR3 protein: CASSPGQGTTEAFF; CDR3 DNA: TGTGCCAGCAGCCCGGGACAGGGGACAACTGAAGCTTTCTTT
clone size: many; V gene: TRBV20-1; D gene: TRBD2; J gene: TRBJ2-1; CDR3 protein: CSARKSREFGQFF; CDR3 DNA: TGCAGTGCTAGAAAGTCGCGGGAGTTTGGTCAGTTCTTC
clone size: many; V gene: TRBV7-2; D gene: -; J gene: TRBJ2-1; CDR3 protein: CASSLGRGGYNEQFF; CDR3 DNA: TGTGCCAGCAGCTTAGGAAGAGGGGGGTACAATGAGCAGTTCTTC
clone size: -; V gene: TRBV7-9; D gene: -; J gene: TRBJ1-1; CDR3 protein: CASSSSRTGKNMNTEAFF; CDR3 DNA: TGTGCCAGCAGCTCCTCGCGTACAGGGAAGAACATGAACACTGAAGCTTTCTTT
clone size: few; V gene: TRBV7-9; D gene: TRBD1; J gene: TRBJ1-1; CDR3 protein: CASSSMLGTGGTEAFF; CDR3 DNA: TGTGCCAGCAGCTCTATGTTAGGGACAGGGGGCACTGAAGCTTTCTTT
clone size: few; V gene: TRBV3-1; D gene: TRBD1; J gene: TRBJ1-1; CDR3 protein: CASSRWTGFLNTEAFF; CDR3 DNA: TGTGCCAGCAGCCGATGGACAGGTTTTCTGAACACTGAAGCTTTCTTT